The present entry profiles one T cell receptor (beta chain) with its context. Original processing methods: The assay estimated nucleated cells by amplifying reference gene primers. Assay: immunoSEQ multiplex PCR; the TCRdb copy retains only in-frame clones and omits some. D and trimming come from the DNA, and the V and J calls and clone size come from that table. The table includes roughly 150,000 clones, about 80% detected once. This sample is part of a study of blood T cell repertoires in COVID-19. The overall study: COVID-19 samples, acute and convalescent, were from the United States, Italy and Spain. The analysed material was cDNA or gDNA that came from T cells, B-cell-depleted T cells, or PBMCs.

The CDR3 loop spans 15 amino acids. With 2 bases removed from V and 4 bases from J, the gap between germline ends came to 12 bases. The germline V gene encodes CDR1 MNHNS and CDR2 SASEGT. This chain connects TRBV6-1 to TRBJ2-1; TRBD2 might be the D (6 bases). Specimen: peripheral blood. This TCR was sampled from an elderly woman with acute or convalescent COVID-19. The CDR3, as DNA: TGTGCCAGCAGTGAACCCGGGACTGTTTACAATGAGCAGTTCTTC. Translating gives CASSEPGTVYNEQFF.